This T cell receptor (beta chain) derives from a study of T cell responses to AZD1222 COVID-19 vaccine (dated by TCRdb to about 2021). Looking at the study overall: AZD1222 recipients given second doses at about 4 weeks or at about 12 weeks were pooled, since spike-specific TCR depth and breadth were not found to differ between the two schedules. TCR sequencing was performed for more than 230 trial participants, of whom some 200 were given two doses of AZD1222 and 26 were given two doses of MenACWY control vaccine. Trial participants were enrolled by age into subgroups of 18-55, 56-69 and 70-plus years, and around 140, 26 and 57 TCR-sequenced participants, respectively, were included in these subgroups. The paper as a whole reports these results and caveats: After two AZD1222 doses, both the breadth and the depth of spike-specific TCRs were significantly higher than at day 0 and than in MenACWY recipients. In the small 56-69-year group, the increase in depth fell short of significance, most likely because of low power. Because no day 14 peak-response samples were available, repertoires were characterized only after the peak T cell response. Conclusions about previously exposed vaccinees were limited because only six or seven AZD1222 recipients were SARS-CoV-2 seropositive at baseline. CD4 TCRs associated with the vaccine covered the entire spike protein, and the dominant responses were in regions 160-218 and 743-854. Epitopes outside the regions mutated in the B.1.351 and B.1.1.7 variants were reportedly recognized by nearly half of the unique spike-specific TCRs. Most participants were white British and females outnumbered males, and the authors suggested that clonal diversity may have been underestimated.

For CDR1 and CDR2, the germline V gene lists SGHDT and YYEEEE. The cysteine opens and the phenylalanine closes a CDR3 of 14 amino acids. The CDR3 DNA has 42 bases and is translated from base 1. Sample time point, as interpreted from the label and publication: baseline before first vaccination. Vaccinee samples came from UK trials COV001 and COV002, including a single-blind randomized controlled phase 2/3 trial of AZD1222 (ChAdOx1 nCoV-19) in healthy adults. For TCRbeta chain sequencing, PBMC samples were collected from trial participants at day 0 and at day 28 after the second dose. Worth noting for this clone: Its antigen is still unknown. Germline and junction disagree at one end, which may indicate a read error.

The CDR3 regions of human TCRbeta chains were subjected to immunosequencing. The authors processed their data as follows. Repertoire TCRs were matched against a reference library of SARS-CoV-2-specific TCRs generated with the MIRA antigen-specificity platform. Breadth was defined as the fraction of unique TCRs that were SARS-CoV-2-associated. Depth was defined as the fraction of total T cells that were SARS-CoV-2-associated. Using the MIRA data, each spike-specific TCR was assigned both to the spike region to which the TCR was reactive and to a CD4 or CD8 class. Log10-transformed breadth and depth values were compared by one-way ANOVA with Sidak's multiple comparisons tests. Imported from immuneACCESS, the table was reduced by TCRdb to in-frame sequences with V and J called. These copies leave out some clones; in studies compared against another copy, an unresolved V gene accounts for under half, and the cause of the remainder is not known. The V and J calls and clone size are taken from that table; D and trimming were inferred from the DNA. Here the sample has over 100,000 clones; about 93% occur a single time. Around 5% of the sample belongs to the ten largest clones.

The clonotype comes from an adult in good health. This material consisted of peripheral blood, taken on day 0 of AZD1222 vaccination. Rearrangement joined TRBV5-6 to TRBJ2-7, with TRBD1 perhaps the D gene, on 6 matching bases. CDR3 loop: CASSLAGQPYEQCF. The DNA sequence reads TGTGCCAGCAGCTTGGCCGGACAGCCCTACGAGCAGTGCTTC.